Following are 13 T cell receptor beta chains from one sample sequenced in a study of tumor-infiltrating lymphocytes in primary liver carcinoma. Unsorted bulk tissue (roughly 19-30 mg) underwent RNA and DNA co-extraction. From around 500 ng of total RNA, TCR beta-specific cDNA was reverse-transcribed using a constant-region primer. Three nested multiplex PCR rounds, a slightly modified ARM-PCR, produced the libraries for TCR beta. The first two PCR rounds used TRBV1-TRBV30 forward primers with a C-beta reverse primer, about 10 cycles each. TCRdb re-derived calls from the multiplex PCR reads in MiXCR, one entry per CDR3 protein. The data show 150,000 to 200,000 distinct CDR3 sequences, around four fifths seen once. Sequences were obtained from tumor tissue from primary liver carcinoma. The receptors here all came from a middle-aged man with primary liver carcinoma and hepatitis B virus infection.

At least ten counts were recorded for this clonotype. The chain couples TRBV14 to TRBJ2-7; 7 bases agree with TRBD1. The CDR3 is 15 amino acids. Germline V CDR1 and CDR2: SGHDN, FVKESK. V dropped 4 bases and J dropped 2; count of bases not matched to a gene: 8. The CDR3 nucleotides read TGTGCCAGCAGCCCCGACAGGGTATCGGCCTACGAGCAGTACTTC. Residues: CASSPDRVSAYEQYF.

The gene calls are TRBV12-3 or TRBV12-4 and TRBJ1-3; no clear D. CDR3 size: 11 residues. The V gene lost 10 bases and the J gene lost 6 bases, with 10 bases spanning the gap. The chain's CDR3 is CANNTTNTIYF. The CDR3 coding sequence is TGTGCCAACAATACTACAAACACCATATATTTT.

This clonotype appeared once. V gene TRBV24-1 combines with J gene TRBJ1-2; no definite D call. This CDR3 region has 13 residues. Germline V lookup: CDR1 KGHDR, CDR2 SFDVKD. Trimming took off 10 bases at V and 8 bases at J, with 19 bases between the two ends. The DNA for the CDR3 is TGTGCCACGACTCCCTCGGAACAGAACGGCTACACCTTC. The encoded protein is CATTPSEQNGYTF.

This clonotype occurred once. At one end, the junction sequence differs from germline, possibly due to a read error. V and J are TRBV5-4 and TRBJ2-2; D is perhaps TRBD1 (6 bases). The CDR3 spans 14 residues. CDR1 SGHNT and CDR2 YYREEE come from the germline V gene (reference sequence). The CDR3 coding sequence is TGTGCCAGCAGACCAGGGGCGAACACCGGGCAGCTGTTTTTT. This codes for CASRPGANTGQLFF.

For this clonotype: One end of the junction varies from germline; a read error may be responsible. The J gene is TRBJ2-7, the V gene TRBV6-1; unclear D gene. This CDR3 contains 13 residues. CDR1 and CDR2 from the germline V gene are MNHNS and SASEGT. DNA of the CDR3: TGTGCCAGCAGTTCGGTTACTGCCGGCGAGCAATACTTC. Its translation: CASSSVTAGEQYF.

The rearrangement links TRBV11-3 to TRBJ2-3, with 8 nucleotides matching TRBD2. Germline CDR1 SGHNT, CDR2 YENEEA. The V and J ends lost 3 bases and 11 bases, in that order; junction bases with no gene match: 13. The CDR3 has 15 residues. CDR3 sequence (DNA): TGTGCCAGCAGCTTTAGCGGGAAGCGGACAGTTATGCAGTATTTT. Its protein product is CASSFSGKRTVMQYF.

For this clonotype: The junction departs from the called germline gene at one end, perhaps through a read error. V usage is TRBV29-1 and J usage is TRBJ2-5; D is uncertain. Germline V gene lookup returns CDR1 SQVTM and CDR2 ANQGSEA. The CDR3 runs to 13 residues. The CDR3 nucleotides are TGCAGTGTTGAAGCCTCAGTACAAGAGGCCCAGTACTTC. This translates into CSVEASVQEAQYF.

This clonotype showed up just once. One junction end disagrees with the germline gene, perhaps due to a read error. The CDR3 region is CARSFFAGGFNTGELFF. The CDR3 DNA is TGTGCCAGAAGTTTTTTCGCCGGAGGATTTAACACCGGGGAGCTGTTTTTT. The chain couples TRBV12-3 or TRBV12-4 to TRBJ2-2; tentatively, D is TRBD2 (5 bases). The length of the CDR3 is 17 residues.

The rearrangement links TRBV28 to TRBJ2-2; TRBD1 aligns across 9 bases. Germline CDR1 reads MDHEN; CDR2 reads SYDVKM. The ends lost 7 bases at V and 5 bases at J; junction bases unmatched: 8. The CDR3 is 15 residues long. Written as DNA, the CDR3 is TGTGCCAGCAATGCGGGGACAGGGAGGACCGGGGAGCTGTTTTTT. Translation: CASNAGTGRTGELFF.

With respect to this clonotype: The CDR3 ends on some other residue instead of the conserved phenylalanine or tryptophan, so this is likely a read error. The chain joins TRBV6-6 to TRBJ1-4; D unclear. The CDR3 loop spans 17 amino acids. CDR1 and CDR2 from the germline V gene are MNHNY and SVGAGI (reference sequence). Trimming cost V 0 bases and J 0 bases, with 11 bases left between them. The CDR3 region is CASSYSTRRATNEKLFL. The CDR3 DNA sequence: TGTGCCAGCAGTTACTCGACCCGGCGCGCAACTAATGAAAAACTGTTTCTT.

This chain connects TRBV2 to TRBJ2-5; the D gene is possibly TRBD1 (5 bases). The V gene's germline CDR1 is SNHLY and CDR2 FYNNEI. The length of the CDR3 is 14 residues. The ends were cut back, 3 bases at V and 2 bases at J, with 10 bases in the middle. The CDR3 is CASSEKTVQETQYF. CDR3 DNA: TGTGCCAGCAGTGAGAAGACAGTACAAGAGACCCAGTACTTC.

Regarding this clonotype: Compared with germline, one end of the junction differs, possibly owing to a read error. The J gene is TRBJ2-1, the V gene TRBV29-1; D is possibly TRBD2 (5 bases). The length of the CDR3 is 14 residues. The germline V gene encodes CDR1 SQVTM and CDR2 ANQGSEA. DNA of the CDR3: TGTAGCCTTGAACTAGAACAAAGATACAATGAGCGGTTCTTC. Protein sequence: CSLELEQRYNERFF.

Comments on this clonotype: The CDR3 does not close with the conserved phenylalanine or tryptophan, likely indicating a read error. V usage is TRBV11-1 and J usage is TRBJ2-1; tentatively, D is TRBD2 (7 bases). From germline, CDR1 is SGHAT and CDR2 FQDESV (reference sequence). CDR3 length equals 13 residues. CDR3 protein: CAISLALGGRQFL. The CDR3 DNA sequence: TGTGCCATCAGCTTAGCGCTCGGGGGGCGGCAGTTCTTA.